One sample yielded the 9 T cell receptor beta chains listed below, sequenced in a study of Graves' ophthalmopathy and Graves' hyperthyroidism (dated by TCRdb to 2017 to 2018). TCRdb names Illumina HiSeq 2000 as the instrument used. For repertoire sequencing, TCR beta CDR3 regions were amplified from RNA transcripts. The first round of RT-PCR was done with HTBI primers and the Qiagen OneStep RT-PCR kit, and was followed by a second round of multiplex PCR, then size selection and purification. TCRdb trimmed public reads at Q25 via fastp, called clones via MiXCR and kept in-frame beta chains. Rows are combined by CDR3 protein, so each entry shows the most common genes and DNA. Within this sample are hundreds of thousands of distinct CDR3 sequences, with roughly 21% of them counted one time only. The ten largest clones capture around 40% of the sample. The sample consisted of peripheral blood. The receptor set was obtained from a woman aged 45-65 years with Graves' ophthalmopathy. Donor details come from another sample of the same person, matched by shared clones.

This clonotype was counted many times. The chain carries TRBV6-5 and TRBJ1-5; no clear D. V lost 7 bases to trimming and J lost 2 bases, with 12 bases between them. Germline CDR1 reads MNHEY; CDR2 reads SVGAGI. The CDR3 is 14 residues long. The CDR3 is CASNLGIGNQPQHF. The CDR3 DNA reads as TGTGCCAGCAATCTCGGTATTGGCAATCAGCCCCAGCATTTT.

The chain couples TRBV10-3 to TRBJ1-1, with D unresolved. The V gene lost 2 bases and the J gene lost 6 bases, with 16 bases spanning the gap. The germline CDR1 and CDR2 sequences are ENHRY and SYGVKD. This CDR3 contains 15 residues. CDR3 nucleotide sequence: TGTGCCATCAGTGAGAGGGAGGAGGGTAAGGCTGAAGCTTTCTTT. Translating it yields CAISEREEGKAEAFF.

Worth noting for this clonotype: A read error is possible here, since a much larger clone lies one base away. J is TRBJ1-5 and V is TRBV15, with D possibly TRBD1 on 6 matching bases. The germline V gene has CDR1 LNHNV and CDR2 YYDKDF (reference sequence). The CDR3 loop spans 17 amino acids. V lost 11 bases and J 0 bases, leaving 23 bases between the germline ends. DNA of the CDR3: TGTGCCGCAGGGAAGGGGGGGGGGGCGTATAGCAATCAGCCCCAGCATTTT. Translated, it gives CAAGKGGGAYSNQPQHF.

The genes are TRBV7-9 and TRBJ1-3, with unresolved D. Germline V CDR1 and CDR2: SEHNR, FQNEAQ (reference sequence). CDR3 length: 15 residues. Trimming took 2 bases from V and 0 from J, leaving 8 bases between them. The CDR3 region has the DNA TGTGCCAGCAGCTTAATGGCAAGCTCTGGAAACACCATATATTTT. As protein: CASSLMASSGNTIYF.

There are many counts of this clonotype. The genes are TRBV27 and TRBJ2-7; tentative D call: TRBD1 (5 bases). The CDR3 is 14 residues long. V dropped 6 bases and J dropped 0 bases, with 12 bases sitting between them. The germline V gene has CDR1 MNHEY and CDR2 SMNVEV (reference sequence). The CDR3 sequence is CASRRQRRSYEQYF. The CDR3 region has the DNA TGTGCCAGCAGGCGACAGAGACGCTCCTACGAGCAGTACTTC.

This clonotype was seen many times. The V and J genes are TRBV12-3 or TRBV12-4 and TRBJ2-7, with D unclear. The CDR3 covers 14 residues. V was clipped by 2 bases and J by 0 bases, with 8 bases between them. The CDR3 DNA reads as TGTGCCAGCAGTTTAAACCCCAGCTCCTACGAGCAGTACTTC. Translating it yields CASSLNPSSYEQYF.

This clonotype was recorded at least ten times. The chain is built from TRBV7-2 and TRBJ1-1, with D possibly matching TRBD1 (6 bases). This CDR3 has 15 residues. V lost 3 bases, J lost 8 bases, and 19 bases lay in between. CDR1 SGHTA and CDR2 FQGNSA come from the germline V gene. Here the CDR3 reads CASSLPAGQRVEAFF. The CDR3 DNA follows: TGTGCCAGCAGCTTGCCCGCGGGACAACGCGTAGAAGCTTTCTTT.

This clonotype was detected ten times or more. V and J are TRBV11-2 and TRBJ2-6; D gene ambiguous. Germline assignment: CDR1 SGHAT and CDR2 FQNNGV. Trimming took off 1 base at V and 0 bases at J, with 16 bases between the two ends. The length of the CDR3 is 19 residues. The DNA of the CDR3 is TGTGCCAGCAGCTTAGGTCTTCGGCCCCCCAGCTCTGGGGCCAACGTCCTGACTTTC. This gives the protein CASSLGLRPPSSGANVLTF.

J is TRBJ2-7 and V is TRBV18; 11 bases fit TRBD1. V was pared by 2 bases and J by 2 bases, with 5 bases of the junction left unmatched. The CDR3 has 16 residues. The germline gives CDR1 KGHSH, CDR2 LQKENI. CDR3 DNA: TGTGCCAGCTCACCAACCCTGGGACAGGGGGCCTACGAGCAGTACTTC. This encodes CASSPTLGQGAYEQYF.